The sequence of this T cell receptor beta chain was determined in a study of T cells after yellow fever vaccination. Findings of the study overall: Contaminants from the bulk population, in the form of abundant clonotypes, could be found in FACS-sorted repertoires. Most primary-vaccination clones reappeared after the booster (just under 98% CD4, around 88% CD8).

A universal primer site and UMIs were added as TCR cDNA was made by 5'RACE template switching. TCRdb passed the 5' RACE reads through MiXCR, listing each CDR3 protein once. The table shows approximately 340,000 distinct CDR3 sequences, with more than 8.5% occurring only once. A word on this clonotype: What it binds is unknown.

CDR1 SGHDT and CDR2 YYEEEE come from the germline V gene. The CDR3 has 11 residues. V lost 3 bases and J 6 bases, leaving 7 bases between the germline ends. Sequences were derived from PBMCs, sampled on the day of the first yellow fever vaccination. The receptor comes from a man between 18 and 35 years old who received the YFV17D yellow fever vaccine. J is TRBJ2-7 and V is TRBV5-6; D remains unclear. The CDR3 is CASSWRGEQYF. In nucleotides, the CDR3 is TGTGCCAGCAGCTGGAGAGGCGAGCAGTACTTC.